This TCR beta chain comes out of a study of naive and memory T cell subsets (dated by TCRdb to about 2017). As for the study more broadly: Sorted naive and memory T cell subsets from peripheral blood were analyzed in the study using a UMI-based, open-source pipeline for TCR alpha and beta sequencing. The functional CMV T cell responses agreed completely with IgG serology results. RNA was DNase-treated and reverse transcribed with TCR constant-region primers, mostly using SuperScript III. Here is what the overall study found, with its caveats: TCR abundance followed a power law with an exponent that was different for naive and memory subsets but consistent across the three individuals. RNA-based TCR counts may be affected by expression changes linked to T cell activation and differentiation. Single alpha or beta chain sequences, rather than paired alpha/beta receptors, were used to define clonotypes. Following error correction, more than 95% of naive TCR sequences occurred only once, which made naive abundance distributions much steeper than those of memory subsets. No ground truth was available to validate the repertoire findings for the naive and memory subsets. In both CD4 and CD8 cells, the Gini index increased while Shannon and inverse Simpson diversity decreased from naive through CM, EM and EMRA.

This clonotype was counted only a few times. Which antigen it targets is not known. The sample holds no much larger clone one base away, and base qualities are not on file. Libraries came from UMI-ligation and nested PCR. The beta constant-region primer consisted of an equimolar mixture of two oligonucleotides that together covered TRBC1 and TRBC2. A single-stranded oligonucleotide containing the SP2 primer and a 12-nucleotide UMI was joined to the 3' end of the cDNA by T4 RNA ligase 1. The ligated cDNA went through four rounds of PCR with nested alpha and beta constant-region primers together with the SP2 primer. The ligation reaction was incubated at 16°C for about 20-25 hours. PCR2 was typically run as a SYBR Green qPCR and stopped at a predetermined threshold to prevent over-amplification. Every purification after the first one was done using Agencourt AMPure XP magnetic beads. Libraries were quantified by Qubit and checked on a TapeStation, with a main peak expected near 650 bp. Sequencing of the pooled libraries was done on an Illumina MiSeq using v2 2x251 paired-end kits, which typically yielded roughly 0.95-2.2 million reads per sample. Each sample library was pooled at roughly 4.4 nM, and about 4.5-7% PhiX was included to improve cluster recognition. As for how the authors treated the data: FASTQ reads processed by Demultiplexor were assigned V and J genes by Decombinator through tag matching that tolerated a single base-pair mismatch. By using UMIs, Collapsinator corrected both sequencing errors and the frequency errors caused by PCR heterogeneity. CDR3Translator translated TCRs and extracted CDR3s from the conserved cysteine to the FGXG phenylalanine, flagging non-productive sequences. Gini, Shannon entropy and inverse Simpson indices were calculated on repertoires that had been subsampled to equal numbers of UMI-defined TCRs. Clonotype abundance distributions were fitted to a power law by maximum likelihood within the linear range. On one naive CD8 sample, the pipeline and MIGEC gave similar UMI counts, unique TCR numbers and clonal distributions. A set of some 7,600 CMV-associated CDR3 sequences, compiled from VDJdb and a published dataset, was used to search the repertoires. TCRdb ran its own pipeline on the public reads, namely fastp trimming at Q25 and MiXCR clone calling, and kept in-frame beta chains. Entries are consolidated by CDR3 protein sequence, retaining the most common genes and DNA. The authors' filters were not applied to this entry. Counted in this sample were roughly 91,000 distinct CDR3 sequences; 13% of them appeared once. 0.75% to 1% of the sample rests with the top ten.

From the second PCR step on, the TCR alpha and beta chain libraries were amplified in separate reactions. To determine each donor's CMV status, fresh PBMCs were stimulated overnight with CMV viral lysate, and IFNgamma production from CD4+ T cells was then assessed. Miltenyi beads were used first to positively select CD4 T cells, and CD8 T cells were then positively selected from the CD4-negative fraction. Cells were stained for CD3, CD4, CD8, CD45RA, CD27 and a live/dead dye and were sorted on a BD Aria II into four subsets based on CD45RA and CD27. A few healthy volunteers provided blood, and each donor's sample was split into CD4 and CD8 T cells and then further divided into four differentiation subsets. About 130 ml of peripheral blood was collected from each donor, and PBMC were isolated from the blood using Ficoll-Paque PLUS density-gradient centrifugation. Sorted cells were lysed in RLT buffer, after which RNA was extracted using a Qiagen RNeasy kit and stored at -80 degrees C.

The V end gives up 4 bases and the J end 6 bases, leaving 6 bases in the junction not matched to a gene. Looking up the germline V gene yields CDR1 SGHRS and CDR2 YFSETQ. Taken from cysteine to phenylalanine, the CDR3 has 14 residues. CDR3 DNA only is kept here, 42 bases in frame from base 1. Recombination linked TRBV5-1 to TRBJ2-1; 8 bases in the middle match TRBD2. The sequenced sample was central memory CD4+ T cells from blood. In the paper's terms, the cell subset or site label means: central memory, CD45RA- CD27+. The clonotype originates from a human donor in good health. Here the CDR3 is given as CASSPTAGGNEQFF. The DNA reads TGCGCCAGCAGCCCCACCGCGGGGGGCAATGAGCAGTTCTTC.